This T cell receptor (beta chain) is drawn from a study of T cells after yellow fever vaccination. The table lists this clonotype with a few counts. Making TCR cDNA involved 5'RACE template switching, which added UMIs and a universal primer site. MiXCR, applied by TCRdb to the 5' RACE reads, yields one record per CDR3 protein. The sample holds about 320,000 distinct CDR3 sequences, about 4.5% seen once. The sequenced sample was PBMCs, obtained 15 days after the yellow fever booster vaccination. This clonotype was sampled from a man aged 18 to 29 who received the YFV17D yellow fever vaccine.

The CDR3 region has the DNA TGTGCCAGCAGTCACCCCTTGGGAGACAGCCGCTACACCTTC. It codes for CASSHPLGDSRYTF. The V and J genes are TRBV7-8 and TRBJ1-2; D might be TRBD1 (5 bases). V lost 6 bases and J 9 bases, leaving 20 bases between the germline ends. The CDR3 has 14 amino acids. Germline loops: CDR1 SGHVS, CDR2 FQNEAQ. Full variable domain (remainder filled in from reference TRBV7-8 and TRBJ1-2): GAGVSQSPRYKVAKRGQDVALRCDPISGHVSLFWYQQALGQGPEFLTYFQNEAQLDKSGLPSDRFFAERPEGSVSTLKIQRTQQEDSAVYLCASSHPLGDSRYTFGSGTRLTVV.